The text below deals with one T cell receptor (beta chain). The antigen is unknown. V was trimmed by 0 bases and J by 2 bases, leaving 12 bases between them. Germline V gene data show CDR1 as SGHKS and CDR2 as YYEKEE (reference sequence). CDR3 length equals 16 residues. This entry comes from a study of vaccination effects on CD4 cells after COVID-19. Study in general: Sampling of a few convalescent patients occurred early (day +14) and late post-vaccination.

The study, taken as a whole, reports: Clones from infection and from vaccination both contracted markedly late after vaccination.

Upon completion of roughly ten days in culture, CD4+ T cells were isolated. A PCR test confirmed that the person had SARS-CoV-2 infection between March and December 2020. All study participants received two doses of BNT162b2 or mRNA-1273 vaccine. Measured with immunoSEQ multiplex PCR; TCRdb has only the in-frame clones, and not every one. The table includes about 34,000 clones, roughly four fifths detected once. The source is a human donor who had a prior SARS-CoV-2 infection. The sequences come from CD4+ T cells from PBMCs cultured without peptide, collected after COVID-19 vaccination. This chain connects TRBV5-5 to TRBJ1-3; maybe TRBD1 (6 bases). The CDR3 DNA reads TGTGCCAGCAGCTTGGTGGGGGGGGCGCCTGGAAACACCATATATTTT. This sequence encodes CASSLVGGAPGNTIYF.